These 3 T cell receptor beta chains came from one sample sequenced in a study of blood T cell repertoires in COVID-19. The protocol was immunoSEQ multiplex PCR, while the TCRdb copy is restricted to in-frame clones and leaves out a portion. The data contain more than 150,000 clones, roughly 87% of them seen just once; the ten biggest clones take up 2% to 2.5%. Sequenced sample: PBMCs or T cells enriched from blood (not recorded which). Every receptor here comes from a woman aged 30 to 39 who had recovered from COVID-19.

The chain is built from TRBV7-9 and TRBJ2-2; unclear D gene. The germline V gene has CDR1 SEHNR and CDR2 FQNEAQ (reference sequence). The CDR3 is 12 residues long. V shed 5 bases and J shed 5 bases, with 6 bases lying between them. CDR3 sequence (DNA): TGTGCCAGCAGCCTCCTGACCGGGGAGCTGTTTTTT. Protein sequence: CASSLLTGELFF.

The genes are TRBV3-1 (or the pseudogene TRBV3-2) and TRBJ2-1; D is possibly TRBD2 (5 bases). This CDR3 comprises 15 residues. V was clipped by 2 bases and J by 0 bases, with 8 bases between them. Per the germline V gene, CDR1 is LGHDT and CDR2 is YNNKEL (reference sequence). DNA of the CDR3: TGTGCCAGCAGCCAACCTAGCCGCTCCTACAATGAGCAGTTCTTC. It yields the protein CASSQPSRSYNEQFF.

The chain is built from TRBV7-2 and TRBJ1-5; 9 bases line up with TRBD1. The CDR3 has 15 residues. Germline V gene lookup returns CDR1 SGHTA and CDR2 FQGNSA. The junction had 8 bases not matched to a gene; V was cut back by 5 bases and J by 6 bases. Written as DNA, the CDR3 is TGTGCCAGCAGCAAGTCACAGGGGGCAAGTCAGCCCCAGCATTTT. Translated, it gives CASSKSQGASQPQHF.